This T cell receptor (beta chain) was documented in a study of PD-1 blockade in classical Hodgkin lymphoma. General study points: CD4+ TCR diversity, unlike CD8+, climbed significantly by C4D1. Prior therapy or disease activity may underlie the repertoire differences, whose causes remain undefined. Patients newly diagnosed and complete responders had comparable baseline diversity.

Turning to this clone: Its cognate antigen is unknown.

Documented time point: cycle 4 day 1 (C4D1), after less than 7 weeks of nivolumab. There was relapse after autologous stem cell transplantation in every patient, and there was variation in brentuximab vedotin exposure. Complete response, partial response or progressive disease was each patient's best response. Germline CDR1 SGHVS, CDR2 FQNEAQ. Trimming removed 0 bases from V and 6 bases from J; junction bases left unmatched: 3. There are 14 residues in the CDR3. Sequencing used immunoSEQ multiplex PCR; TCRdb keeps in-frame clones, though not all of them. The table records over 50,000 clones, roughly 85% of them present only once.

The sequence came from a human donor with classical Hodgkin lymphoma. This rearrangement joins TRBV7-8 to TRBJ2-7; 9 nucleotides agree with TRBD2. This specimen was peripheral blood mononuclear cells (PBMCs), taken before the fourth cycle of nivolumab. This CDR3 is CASSLARTSAEQYF. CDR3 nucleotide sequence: TGTGCCAGCAGCTTAGCTCGGACTAGCGCCGAGCAGTACTTC.